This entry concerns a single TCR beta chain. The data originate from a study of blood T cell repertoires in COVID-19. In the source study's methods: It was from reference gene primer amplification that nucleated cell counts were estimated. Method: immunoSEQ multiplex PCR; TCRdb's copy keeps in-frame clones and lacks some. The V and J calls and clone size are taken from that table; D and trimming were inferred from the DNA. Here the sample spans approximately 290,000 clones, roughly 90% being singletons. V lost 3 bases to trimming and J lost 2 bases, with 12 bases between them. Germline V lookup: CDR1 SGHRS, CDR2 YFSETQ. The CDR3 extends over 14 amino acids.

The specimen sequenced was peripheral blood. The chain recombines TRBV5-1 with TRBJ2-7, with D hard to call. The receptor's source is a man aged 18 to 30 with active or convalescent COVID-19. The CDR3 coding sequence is TGCGCCAGCAGCTCTTCGCAACCTACCTACGAGCAGTACTTC. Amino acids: CASSSSQPTYEQYF.